This T cell receptor (beta chain) originates from a study of blood T cells in healthy people across ages. The second PCR ran roughly 6 to 11 cycles with a sample-barcoded 5' primer and J-beta primers. TCRdb re-analysed the 5' RACE reads in MiXCR, keeping a single row per CDR3 protein. The sample includes about 1.1 million distinct CDR3 sequences, 35% to 40% seen only once; the top ten take around 13%. V dropped 2 bases and J dropped 6 bases, with 12 bases sitting between them. Germline-derived CDR1 and CDR2 are MNHNS and SASEGT. The CDR3 runs to 14 residues. The receptor was derived from a man between 18 and 35 years old in good health. The sequencing sample was made of blood. The rearrangement uses TRBV6-1 and TRBJ2-3; D is uncertain. As DNA, the CDR3 is TGTGCCAGCAGTGAACAGGAAGGATCGGATACGCAGTATTTT. It is translated as CASSEQEGSDTQYF.